This T cell receptor beta chain was retrieved from a study of blood T cell repertoires in COVID-19. This clone is a singleton in its sample. In the original processing: For nucleated cells, counts were estimated from reference gene primer amplification. Using immunoSEQ multiplex PCR, the repertoire was profiled, and TCRdb retains in-frame clones only, with some absent. For V, J and clone size, that table is used; D and trimming come from the DNA. The sample holds some 300,000 clones, approximately 89% seen once. Enrollees, roughly 18 to 90 years old, lived in 24 US areas. Participants were placed into cohorts based on the clinical history they reported. Germline-derived CDR1 and CDR2 are SEHNR and FQNEAQ (reference sequence). The CDR3 length is 15 residues. The V and J ends lost 0 bases and 8 bases, in that order; junction bases with no gene match: 5.

The receptor was isolated from a woman under 40 who had recovered from COVID-19. The sequenced sample was PBMCs or T cells enriched from blood (not recorded which). The chain links TRBV7-9 to TRBJ1-4; 8 nucleotides match TRBD1. CDR3 sequence: CASSLATGDGEKLFF. The CDR3 DNA sequence: TGTGCCAGCAGCTTAGCGACAGGGGATGGGGAAAAACTGTTTTTT.